The 18 T cell receptor beta chains below come from one sample, sequenced in a study of a mutant IDH1 vaccine in newly diagnosed glioma. The time point was: week 35, safety follow-up. With topical imiquimod, each dose of the vaccine consisted of 300 ug of mutant IDH1 20-mer peptide. No antigen is known for these receptors. Only in-frame clones appear in the TCRdb table, and some are missing; sequencing was by immunoSEQ multiplex PCR. The table lists about 69,000 clones, around 87% of them singletons, with 1.5% to 2.5% in the top ten. Source: PBMCs, taken from a glioma patient whose treatment included an IDH1 peptide vaccine. The receptors shown here come from a man aged 25-45 years with glioma.

The chain links TRBV5-1 to TRBJ2-3; D not certain. V gave up 0 bases and J gave up 5 bases, with 4 bases separating them. Germline values: CDR1 SGHRS, CDR2 YFSETQ. The CDR3 has 12 amino acids. DNA for the CDR3: TGCGCCAGCAGCTTGGAAGGAGATACGCAGTATTTT. It translates to CASSLEGDTQYF.

The V call is TRBV5-1, the J call TRBJ1-6; D ambiguous. CDR3 length equals 13 residues. Germline V lookup: CDR1 SGHRS, CDR2 YFSETQ. V lost 1 base to trimming and J lost 10 bases, with 9 bases between them. The CDR3 DNA sequence: TGCGCCAGCAGCTTGCAGGAATCCTCACCCCTCCACTTT. Amino acids: CASSLQESSPLHF. The full variable domain, its missing parts supplied by reference TRBV5-1 and TRBJ1-6, is KAGVTQTPRYLIKTRGQQVTLSCSPISGHRSVSWYQQTPGQGLQFLFEYFSETQRNKGNFPGRFSGRQFSNSRSEMNVSTLELGDSALYLCASSLQESSPLHFGNGTRLTVT.

In DNA form, the CDR3 reads TGTGCCAGCAGCCTGGGAGCGACTAATGAAAAACTGTTTTTT. As protein: CASSLGATNEKLFF. The genes are TRBV5-5 and TRBJ1-4; D call uncertain. Germline-derived CDR1 and CDR2 are SGHKS and YYEKEE (reference sequence). V lost 4 bases, J lost 2 bases, and 9 bases lay in between. The CDR3 is made up of 14 amino acids.

On this clone: The junction departs from germline at one end; a sequencing error may be responsible. The rearrangement links TRBV2 to TRBJ2-1, with a possible D match to TRBD1 (6 bases). The CDR3 loop spans 11 amino acids. Germline V gene data show CDR1 as SNHLY and CDR2 as FYNNEI. The CDR3 here is CASSPRGRELF. In nucleotides, the CDR3 is TGTGCCAGCAGCCCTAGGGGGAGAGAGCTCTTC.

The rearrangement links TRBV18 to TRBJ1-1; TRBD1 agrees at 7 bases. The V gene end was trimmed by 4 bases and the J gene end by 11 bases; junction bases not matched to a gene: 25. This CDR3 comprises 18 residues. The germline V gene encodes CDR1 KGHSH and CDR2 LQKENI. The CDR3 DNA sequence: TGTGCCAGCTCACTAAATCCCCTGCAAGGGGGCGCGGGTATTCTGGCTTTCTTT. Translating it yields CASSLNPLQGGAGILAFF.

The chain couples TRBV11-2 to TRBJ2-7; perhaps TRBD2 as D (5 bases). V lost 0 bases to trimming and J lost 7 bases, with 10 bases between them. CDR3 length: 13 amino acids. The germline V gene encodes CDR1 SGHAT and CDR2 FQNNGV. The CDR3 DNA follows: TGTGCCAGCAGCTTAGAATTACCGGGGGAGCAGTACTTC. It specifies CASSLELPGEQYF.

The chain is built from TRBV10-3 and TRBJ2-1; D could derive from TRBD1 or TRBD2 (5 bases each). V gave up 0 bases and J gave up 9 bases, with 9 bases separating them. The CDR3 runs to 13 residues. The germline V gene encodes CDR1 ENHRY and CDR2 SYGVKD. The CDR3 reads CAISESGVSEQFF. CDR3 nucleotides: TGTGCCATCAGTGAGTCGGGGGTCAGTGAGCAGTTCTTC.

J is TRBJ2-1 and V is TRBV19, with TRBD1 matching over 7 bases. The germline gives CDR1 LNHDA, CDR2 SQIVND (reference sequence). The V segment lost 7 bases and the J segment 0 bases; nucleotides outside the gene matches: 12. The CDR3 is 17 amino acids. In nucleotides, the CDR3 is TGTGCCAGTAATACCCCACAGGGGTCTTTCTCCTACAATGAGCAGTTCTTC. Translating it yields CASNTPQGSFSYNEQFF.

The V gene is TRBV14, the J gene TRBJ2-1, with a weak D call TRBD1 (6 bases). Trimming took off 4 bases at V and 2 bases at J, with 15 bases between the two ends. The CDR3 is made up of 16 amino acids. CDR1 SGHDN and CDR2 FVKESK come from the germline V gene. CDR3 DNA: TGTGCCAGCAGCCCCTTGACAGGCTCTCCCTACAATGAGCAGTTCTTC. It specifies CASSPLTGSPYNEQFF.

CDR3 sequence: CASSHRGQKETQYF. As DNA, the CDR3 is TGTGCCAGCAGCCATAGGGGTCAAAAAGAGACCCAGTACTTC. The chain links TRBV14 to TRBJ2-5, with D possibly TRBD1 on 5 matching bases. Germline assignment: CDR1 SGHDN and CDR2 FVKESK. The CDR3 sequence is 14 residues long. The V end was cut by 3 bases, the J end by 3 bases, with 11 bases between.

V usage is TRBV2 and J usage is TRBJ2-7; 7 bases map to TRBD2. The CDR3 extends over 12 amino acids. V lost 6 bases, J lost 6 bases, and 5 bases stayed unmatched. In germline, CDR1 is SNHLY, CDR2 FYNNEI. The CDR3 region has the DNA TGTGCCAGCAGACGACTAGCAGGCGAGCAGTACTTC. This encodes CASRRLAGEQYF.

CDR3 protein: CAISEEDRRRWAGGPNEQFF. The CDR3 DNA follows: TGTGCCATCAGTGAGGAGGACAGGCGGCGTTGGGCGGGAGGCCCAAATGAGCAGTTCTTC. The genes are TRBV10-3 and TRBJ2-1; weak D call: TRBD2 (8 bases). Deletions cut 2 bases from V and 7 bases from J, with 30 bases between. This CDR3 spans 20 amino acids. Germline V CDR1 and CDR2: ENHRY, SYGVKD.

The V and J genes are TRBV7-2 and TRBJ2-4; 7 nucleotides line up with TRBD2. This CDR3 contains 18 residues. The V gene end was trimmed by 5 bases and the J gene end by 0 bases; junction bases not matched to a gene: 13. Germline V gene sequence: CDR1 SGHTA, CDR2 FQGNSA. CDR3 in DNA: TGTGCCAGCAGCCCGGGGACGGGGCGGGGGTTAGCCAAAAACATTCAGTACTTC. Amino acid sequence: CASSPGTGRGLAKNIQYF.

The chain combines TRBV25-1 with TRBJ1-2; no clear D. This CDR3 contains 14 residues. The ends were cut back, 2 bases at V and 6 bases at J, with 13 bases in the middle. CDR1 and CDR2 from the germline V gene are MGHDK and SYGVNS. Here the CDR3 DNA reads TGTGCCAGCAGTGAAGGTCGGCGGAGCCATGGCTACACCTTC. Translated, it gives CASSEGRRSHGYTF.

The chain couples TRBV7-9 to TRBJ1-1; D perhaps matches TRBD1 (5 bases). Deletions cut 0 bases from V and 8 bases from J, with 13 bases between. CDR1 and CDR2 (germline): SEHNR, FQNEAQ (reference sequence). The CDR3 sequence is 14 residues long. The CDR3 sequence is CASSLARIGGEAFF. In DNA form, the CDR3 reads TGTGCCAGCAGCTTAGCCCGTATTGGGGGAGAAGCTTTCTTT. The full variable domain, with the rest looked up from reference TRBV7-9 and TRBJ1-1, is DTGVSQNPRHKITKRGQNVTFRCDPISEHNRLYWYRQTLGQGPEFLTYFQNEAQLEKSRLLSDRFSAERPKGSFSTLEIQRTEQGDSAMYLCASSLARIGGEAFFGQGTRLTVV.

The chain carries TRBV6-1 and TRBJ1-6; weak D call: TRBD1 (6 bases). The CDR3 contains 15 residues. The germline V and J ends were trimmed by 5 bases and 2 bases, with 10 bases remaining between them. CDR1 and CDR2 from the germline V gene are MNHNS and SASEGT. CDR3 sequence: CASSTGYTYNSPLHF. DNA of the CDR3: TGTGCCAGCAGTACAGGGTACACCTATAATTCACCCCTCCACTTT.

This clone has a single count. The chain links TRBV28 to TRBJ1-3; D not resolved. Per germline, CDR1 MDHEN and CDR2 SYDVKM. The length of the CDR3 is 15 residues. Trimming shortened V by 4 bases and J by 2 bases, and 12 bases separated the two germline ends. CDR3 sequence: CASSSRTWAGNTIYF. The CDR3 DNA follows: TGTGCCAGCAGTTCACGTACATGGGCTGGAAACACCATATATTTT.

J is TRBJ1-5 and V is TRBV6-1; D remains ambiguous. The germline CDR1 and CDR2 sequences are MNHNS and SASEGT. V lost 6 bases and J lost 0, with 12 bases in between. CDR3 length equals 15 residues. CDR3 in DNA: TGTGCCAGCAGGGAGGGAATTTATAGCAATCAGCCCCAGCATTTT. It codes for CASREGIYSNQPQHF.